This T cell receptor (beta chain) is drawn from a study of vaccination effects on CD4 cells after COVID-19. Study-level points and caveats: There were few convalescent patients in the study and no early post-infection timepoints. Long after vaccination, the clones induced by infection and by vaccine shrank markedly in size.

Only in-frame clones appear in the TCRdb table, and some are missing; sequencing was by immunoSEQ multiplex PCR. The profile shows about 48,000 clones, roughly 73% of them singletons. Antigen-specific CD4+ T cells were expanded (with viral peptide pools) by the ViraFEST assay ahead of sequencing. The culture ran for about 11 days, and then CD4+ T cells were isolated. Absence of prior SARS-CoV-2 infection characterized the vaccine recipients, who showed negative nucleocapsid antibodies. Peptides at approximately 9.6 ug/ml and IL-2 at approximately 9.7 IU/ml were added to a few million PBMC per well. Cells had half their medium changed to IL-2 medium on days 3 and 7. Details on this clone: Its antigen is unidentified.

This receptor was identified in a human donor who received a COVID-19 vaccine. Sequencing was performed on CD4+ T cells from PBMCs cultured with HCoV-OC43 spike peptides, taken before COVID-19 vaccination. Sample subset: HCoV-OC43 spike overlapping peptide pool stimulation.

CDR3 sequence: CSAGGGGTDTQYF. As DNA, the CDR3 is TGCAGCGCTGGGGGGGGAGGCACAGATACGCAGTATTTT. The chain employs TRBV29-1 and TRBJ2-3, with 7 bases identical to TRBD2. Germline V CDR1 and CDR2: SQVTM, ANQGSEA. CDR3 length equals 13 residues. V dropped 7 bases and J dropped 1; count of bases not matched to a gene: 5.